The 3 T cell receptor beta chains in this list originate from one sample, sequenced in a study of radiotherapy plus CTLA-4 blockade in lung cancer. TCRdb's copy holds only in-frame clones and misses some; the assay was immunoSEQ multiplex PCR. The sample lists some 90,000 clones; approximately 83% were seen once. Sequences were derived from peripheral blood, sampled from a patient treated with radiotherapy plus ipilimumab. The receptors were sampled from a human donor with non-small cell lung cancer who had a partial response to radiotherapy plus ipilimumab.

J is TRBJ1-2 and V is TRBV7-2; D possibly corresponds to TRBD1 (5 bases). V lost 5 bases, J lost 4 bases, and 14 bases lay in between. In germline, CDR1 is SGHTA, CDR2 FQGNSA. The CDR3 is made up of 14 amino acids. CDR3 residues: CASSLGRQIYGYTF. CDR3 nucleotides: TGTGCCAGCAGCCTGGGTCGACAGATCTATGGCTACACCTTC.

V and J are TRBV28 and TRBJ2-3; 7 nucleotides line up with TRBD1. With V trimmed by 3 bases and J by 1 base, 10 bases remained unmatched. Germline loops: CDR1 MDHEN, CDR2 SYDVKM. This CDR3 has 17 amino acids. The CDR3 protein is CASSFSGQEIRTDTQYF. CDR3 coding DNA: TGTGCCAGCAGTTTCTCTGGACAGGAGATACGCACAGATACGCAGTATTTT.

This clone was recorded only once. The chain is built from TRBV28 and TRBJ2-2, with no clear D. Germline-derived CDR1 and CDR2 are MDHEN and SYDVKM. Trimming shortened V by 2 bases and J by 3 bases, and 7 bases separated the two germline ends. The CDR3 is made up of 14 amino acids. In nucleotides, the CDR3 is TGTGCCAGCAGTTTAAATGGCTACACCGGGGAGCTGTTTTTT. Its translation: CASSLNGYTGELFF.